Listed below are T cell receptor beta chains from one sample, sequenced in a study of shared clonotypes between healthy human individuals. Clones were read by immunoSEQ multiplex PCR, and TCRdb kept only the in-frame ones, dropping some. The sample records over a million clones, 98% being singletons. Sample: naive CD4+ T cells sorted from blood. These receptors came from a young man in good health. The CDR3 runs from the conserved cysteine through the conserved F or W. D genes are given only for firm matches. For some rows the clone size is stated as once, few or many, or as a class when expanded; others skip it.

TGTGCCAGCAGCTTAGCTGGGGCAGGGACAGGAAACACCATATATTTT	CASSLAGAGTGNTIYF	TRBJ1-3	NA	TRBV7-2	NA
TGTGCCAGTAGTATGGAGGGTGCCCAATCCTATGGCTACACCTTC	CASSMEGAQSYGYTF	TRBJ1-2	NA	TRBV19	NA
TGTGCCAGCAGCTTAACCGAGCAGTACTTC	CASSLTEQYF	TRBJ2-7	NA	TRBV7-9	NA
TGTGCCAGTAGTATAGACGGGAGAGTGAAGTTCTTC	CASSIDGRVKFF	TRBJ2-1	NA	TRBV19	NA
TGCAGCTATGGACAGGGTACCAATCAGCCCCAGCATTTT	CSYGQGTNQPQHF	TRBJ1-5	NA	TRBV29-1	TRBD1
TGCAGCGTTTCTGGACGGTTTAAGTACGAGCAGTACTTC	CSVSGRFKYEQYF	TRBJ2-7	NA	TRBV29-1	NA
TGTGCCAGCAGCGCACTCGGGGGCAGCTCTGGAAACACCATATATTTT	CASSALGGSSGNTIYF	TRBJ1-3	NA	TRBV9	NA
TGTGCCAGCCAAACAGGGAGCTCCTACGAGCAGTACTTC	CASQTGSSYEQYF	TRBJ2-7	NA	TRBV2	NA
TGTGCTAGCAGCTCCGGGCAGAACACCGGGGAGCTGTTTTTT	CASSSGQNTGELFF	TRBJ2-2	NA	TRBV7-7	NA
TGTGCCAGCAGCCAAGTCGTGGGGTACGGCTACGAGCAGTACTTC	CASSQVVGYGYEQYF	TRBJ2-7	once	TRBV14	NA
TGTGCCAGCAGGTTAGAGCCCGGGACGAACTACGAGCAGTACTTC	CASRLEPGTNYEQYF	TRBJ2-7	NA	TRBV6-1	NA
TGTGCCAGCAGCCCCCGAACCGAAAAACTGTTTTTT	CASSPRTEKLFF	TRBJ1-4	once	TRBV7-6	NA
TGCGCCAGCAGCCTTATGATGGGGGAGTTCGAGCAGTACTTC	CASSLMMGEFEQYF	TRBJ2-7	NA	TRBV5-1	NA
TGTGCCATCAGAGAAGGACTGTCCTTAAAAGAGACCCAGTACTTC	CAIREGLSLKETQYF	TRBJ2-5	NA	TRBV10-3	NA
TGTGCCAGCAGCACTACTTCCGGGACCTACTCCTACGAGCAGTACTTC	CASSTTSGTYSYEQYF	TRBJ2-7	NA	TRBV9	NA
TGTGCCAGCATTATACAGGGACTAGCGGGCAATGAGCAGTTCTTC	CASIIQGLAGNEQFF	TRBJ2-1	NA	TRBV27	TRBD2
TGCAGCGTTGTCGGCCTGTCCGGGAACACTGAAGCTTTCTTT	CSVVGLSGNTEAFF	TRBJ1-1	NA	TRBV29-1	NA
TGTGCCATTCGGACCGGGACTTCACACACCGGGGAGCTGTTTTTT	CAIRTGTSHTGELFF	TRBJ2-2	NA	TRBV15	NA
TGTGCCAGCAGTGTCCGGGACAGGGTTATGCGTCAGCCCCAGCATTTT	CASSVRDRVMRQPQHF	TRBJ1-5	NA	TRBV2	TRBD1
TGTGCCAGCAGTGCCAAGGACCTCCAGTACTTC	CASSAKDLQYF	TRBJ2-5	NA	TRBV2	NA
TGCAGCGTAACAGGGGGCTTCGGCACAGATACGCAGTATTTT	CSVTGGFGTDTQYF	TRBJ2-3	NA	TRBV29-1	TRBD1
TGTGCCAGCTCACCACCGGGGGGGAGCAGGTACGAGCAGTACTTC	CASSPPGGSRYEQYF	TRBJ2-7	NA	TRBV18	TRBD2
TGTGCCAGCAGTCGGCTAGCGGAGAGTATCGGGGAGCTGTTTTTT	CASSRLAESIGELFF	TRBJ2-2	NA	TRBV6-6	TRBD2
TGTGCCAGCAGCCAAGTGGGCAGACATTACACTGAAGCTTTCTTT	CASSQVGRHYTEAFF	TRBJ1-1	NA	TRBV14	NA
TGTGCCAGCAGTGAAACGAGCATCGCCGGCGAGCAGTACTTC	CASSETSIAGEQYF	TRBJ2-7	NA	TRBV2	NA